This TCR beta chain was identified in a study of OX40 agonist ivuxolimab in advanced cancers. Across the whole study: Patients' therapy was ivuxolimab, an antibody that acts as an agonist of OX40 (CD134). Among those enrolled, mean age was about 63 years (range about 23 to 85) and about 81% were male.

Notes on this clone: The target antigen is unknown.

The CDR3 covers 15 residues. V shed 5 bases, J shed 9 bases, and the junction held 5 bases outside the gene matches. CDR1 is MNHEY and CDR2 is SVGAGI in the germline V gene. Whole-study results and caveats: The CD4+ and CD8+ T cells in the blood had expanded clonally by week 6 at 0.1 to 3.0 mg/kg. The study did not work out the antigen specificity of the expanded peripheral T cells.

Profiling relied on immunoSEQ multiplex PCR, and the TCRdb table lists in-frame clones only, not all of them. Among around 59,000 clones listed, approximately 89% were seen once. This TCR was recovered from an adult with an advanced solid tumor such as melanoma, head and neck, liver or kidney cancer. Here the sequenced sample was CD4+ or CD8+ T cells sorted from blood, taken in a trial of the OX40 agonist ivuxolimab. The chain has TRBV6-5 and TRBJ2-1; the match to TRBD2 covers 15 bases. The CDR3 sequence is CASSRPGLAGGEQFF. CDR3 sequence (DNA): TGTGCCAGCAGTAGACCGGGACTAGCGGGAGGTGAGCAGTTCTTC.